This TCR beta chain comes out of a study of T cells in Graves' hyperthyroidism and ophthalmopathy. Amplified TCR beta CDR3 regions came from RNA transcripts. An initial round of RT-PCR targeting the TCR CDR3 relied on the HTBI primer set. TCRdb used MiXCR to reprocess the multiplex PCR reads, holding one entry per CDR3 protein. The data show under 300,000 distinct CDR3 sequences, roughly 15% seen once. Sequencing was carried out using blood. The sequence derives from a woman in her 40s with Graves' hyperthyroidism that later progressed to Graves' ophthalmopathy.

The CDR3 reads CASSATGRVANYGYTF. The CDR3 coding sequence is TGTGCCAGCAGCGCGACAGGGCGGGTTGCTAACTATGGCTACACCTTC. The V gene is TRBV28, the J gene TRBJ1-2; the match to TRBD1 covers 7 bases. V dropped 6 bases and J dropped 0; count of bases not matched to a gene: 10. CDR3 length: 16 residues. Per the germline V gene, CDR1 is MDHEN and CDR2 is SYDVKM.